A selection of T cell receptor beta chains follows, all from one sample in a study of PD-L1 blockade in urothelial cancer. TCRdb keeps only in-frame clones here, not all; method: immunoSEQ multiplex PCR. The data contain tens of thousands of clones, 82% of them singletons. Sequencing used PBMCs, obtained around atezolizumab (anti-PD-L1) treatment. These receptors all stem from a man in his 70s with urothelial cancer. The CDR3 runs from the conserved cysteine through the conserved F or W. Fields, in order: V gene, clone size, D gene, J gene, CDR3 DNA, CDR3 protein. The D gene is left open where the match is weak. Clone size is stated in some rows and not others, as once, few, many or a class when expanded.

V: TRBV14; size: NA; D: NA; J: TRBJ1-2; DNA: TGTGCCAGTCGATCCGGGACATCCTACACCTTC; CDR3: CASRSGTSYTF
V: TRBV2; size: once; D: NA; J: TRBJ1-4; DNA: TGTGCCAGCGCGAGAACCGCTTTTAATGAAAAACTGTTTTTT; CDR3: CASARTAFNEKLFF
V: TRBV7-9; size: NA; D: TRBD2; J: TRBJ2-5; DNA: TGTGCCAGCAGCTTACCCCTAAGACTAGCGGGGCGTTCCGGGACCCAGTACTTC; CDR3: CASSLPLRLAGRSGTQYF
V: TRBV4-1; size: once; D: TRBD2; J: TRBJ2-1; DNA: TGCGCCAGCAGCCGAGCGGGAGGGGAGCAGTTCTTC; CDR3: CASSRAGGEQFF
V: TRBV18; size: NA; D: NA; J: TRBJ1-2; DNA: TGTGCCAGCTCACCAACCAGGGATGATGGCTACACCTTC; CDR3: CASSPTRDDGYTF
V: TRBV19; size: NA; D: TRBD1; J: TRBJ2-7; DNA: TGTGCCAGTAGTTCACAAAGGACAGGGGGCATCGACGAGCAGTACTTC; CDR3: CASSSQRTGGIDEQYF
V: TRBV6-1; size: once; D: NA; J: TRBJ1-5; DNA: TGTGCCAGCCGGGGGGGTTCAGTTCAGCCCCAGCATTTT; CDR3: CASRGGSVQPQHF
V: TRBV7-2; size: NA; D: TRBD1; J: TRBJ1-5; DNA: TGTGCCAGCAGCTTGACAGGGATCAGCAATCAGCCCCAGCATTTT; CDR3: CASSLTGISNQPQHF
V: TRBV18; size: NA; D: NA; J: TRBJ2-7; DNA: TGTGCCAGCTCACCACTGGAGGGAGAGCAGTACTTC; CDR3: CASSPLEGEQYF
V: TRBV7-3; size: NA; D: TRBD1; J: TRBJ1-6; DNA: TGTGCCAGCAGCTTAACTCCGGGACAGGTTAATTCACCCCTCCACTTT; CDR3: CASSLTPGQVNSPLHF
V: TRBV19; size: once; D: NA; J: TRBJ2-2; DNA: TGTGCCAGTAGTATAGATAGAGCCGTCGGGGAGCTGTTTTTT; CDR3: CASSIDRAVGELFF
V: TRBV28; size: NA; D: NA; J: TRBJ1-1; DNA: TGTGCCAGCTCCCGAGGACAGCGATCTGAAGCTTTCTTT; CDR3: CASSRGQRSEAFF
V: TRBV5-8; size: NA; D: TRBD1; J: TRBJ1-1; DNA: TGTGCCAGCAGCTTTTTGGGGACAGGGGGGAACACTGAAGCTTTCTTT; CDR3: CASSFLGTGGNTEAFF
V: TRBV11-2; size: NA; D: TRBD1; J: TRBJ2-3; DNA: TGTGCCAGCAGCCCGGGGACAGGGGGTGCAAATACGCAGTATTTT; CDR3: CASSPGTGGANTQYF
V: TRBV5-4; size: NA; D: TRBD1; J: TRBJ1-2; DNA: TGTGCCAGCAGCTTGCTGACAGGGATTAGTCAATATGGCTACACCTTC; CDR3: CASSLLTGISQYGYTF
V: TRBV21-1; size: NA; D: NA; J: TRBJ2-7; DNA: TGTGCCAGCAGCGATTTCTCGGGGACAGACAGGGGATCCTACGAGCAGTACTTC; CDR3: CASSDFSGTDRGSYEQYF
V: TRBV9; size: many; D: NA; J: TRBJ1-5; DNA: TGTGCCAGCAGCGTAGATGGGGCCGGGCAGCCCCAGCATTTT; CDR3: CASSVDGAGQPQHF
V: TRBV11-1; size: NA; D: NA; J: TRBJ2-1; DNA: TGTGCCAGCAGCCCAGCCAGGGCTGCAAGCTCCTACAATGAGCAGTTCTTC; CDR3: CASSPARAASSYNEQFF
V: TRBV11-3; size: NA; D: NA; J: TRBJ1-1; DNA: TGTGCCAGCAAGTCCGAGCTCGGGAACACTGAAGCTTTCTTT; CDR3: CASKSELGNTEAFF
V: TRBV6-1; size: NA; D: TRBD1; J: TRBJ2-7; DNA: TGTGCCAGCAGCGGGACAGGGTATTCCTACGAGCAGTACTTC; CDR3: CASSGTGYSYEQYF
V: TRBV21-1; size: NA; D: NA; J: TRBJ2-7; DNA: TGTGCCAGCAGCCAACCGGAGACAACACGGACGAAAAGGGGATCCACCTACGAGCAGTACTTC; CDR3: CASSQPETTRTKRGSTYEQYF
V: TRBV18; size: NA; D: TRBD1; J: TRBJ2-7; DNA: TGTGCCAGCTCACTTTCGGGACAGAATTACGAGCAGTACTTC; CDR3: CASSLSGQNYEQYF
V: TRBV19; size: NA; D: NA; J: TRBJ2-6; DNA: TGTGCCAGTAGTAGCGACAGGATCTCTGGGGCCAACGTCCTGACTTTC; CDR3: CASSSDRISGANVLTF
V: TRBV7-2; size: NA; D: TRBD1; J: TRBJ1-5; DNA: TGTGCCAGCAGCTTAGTCGGAGCAGGGGGCAGCAATCAGCCCCAGCATTTT; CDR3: CASSLVGAGGSNQPQHF
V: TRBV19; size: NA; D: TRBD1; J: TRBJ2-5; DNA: TGTGCCAGTAGTACCCGGGACAGGGACATTCAAGAGACCCAGTACTTC; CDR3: CASSTRDRDIQETQYF
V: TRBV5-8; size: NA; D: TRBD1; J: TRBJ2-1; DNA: TGTGCCAGCAGACCCGAGGACAGGTTCAATGAGCAGTTCTTC; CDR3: CASRPEDRFNEQFF
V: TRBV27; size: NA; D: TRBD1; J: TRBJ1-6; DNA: TGTGCCAGCAGTGACCGGACAGGGGAGGAATCACCCCTCCACTTT; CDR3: CASSDRTGEESPLHF
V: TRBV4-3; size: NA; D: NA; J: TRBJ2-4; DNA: TGCGCCAGCAGCTTTGGGCCGCGGGTAGACATTCAGTACTTC; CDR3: CASSFGPRVDIQYF
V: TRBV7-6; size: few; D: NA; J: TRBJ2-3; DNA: TGTGCCAGCAGCCAACTAGGGGATACGCAGTATTTT; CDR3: CASSQLGDTQYF